This TCR beta chain was retrieved from a study of CD8+ T cells in alopecia areata. Study-wide background: Severity in treated patients was scored by percentage of scalp area affected. Study-wide findings and caveats: Scalp data also include sequences from resident alphabeta T cells of normal skin.

Treatment: oral pan-JAK inhibitor, 5-10 mg twice daily. It was from alopecia areata patients that lesional scalp punch biopsies and peripheral blood were collected. Following RNA extraction, reverse transcription yielded cDNA that acted as the sequencing template. Data came from immunoSEQ multiplex PCR; TCRdb stores just in-frame clones and leaves some out. The repertoire has around 180,000 clones, approximately 67% of them found once; the top ten carry 1.3%. The CDR3 is 11 amino acids. The V end was cut by 7 bases, the J end by 0 bases, with 4 bases between. Per the germline V gene, CDR1 is SGDLS and CDR2 is YYNGEE. A note on this clone: Its cognate antigen is unknown.

This TCR was recovered from a human donor with alopecia areata. The rearrangement uses TRBV9 and TRBJ1-2; D not resolved. Sequenced material: CD4+ T cells sorted from blood, taken around week 50, from a patient treated with tofacitinib. The chain's CDR3 is CASSTNYGYTF. CDR3 DNA: TGTGCCAGCTCCACTAACTATGGCTACACCTTC.